This T cell receptor beta chain was identified during a study of PD-L1 blockade in urothelial cancer. Study-level information: Patients commenced intravenous atezolizumab, 1,200 mg every 3 weeks, in the mid-2010s. Patients with male sex and bladder-origin urothelial cancer accounted for about 85% of the roughly 29 enrolled.

Profiled with immunoSEQ multiplex PCR; TCRdb holds only in-frame clones, not every one. The sample includes around 86,000 clones, about 82% of them seen just once. Time point: pretreatment peripheral blood. Patients' cancers were locally advanced or metastatic urothelial carcinomas. The starting material was PBMCs, obtained around atezolizumab (anti-PD-L1) treatment. This receptor was obtained from a middle-aged man with urothelial cancer.

The chain's CDR3 is CASSLVRSGANVLTF. CDR3 coding DNA: TGTGCCAGCAGCTTAGTCCGCTCTGGGGCCAACGTCCTGACTTTC. J is TRBJ2-6 and V is TRBV7-2; unclear D gene. Trimming pared 1 base from V and 0 bases from J, leaving 4 bases between. CDR3 length: 15 amino acids. Germline CDR1 SGHTA, CDR2 FQGNSA. Supplemented by reference TRBV7-2 and TRBJ2-6, the full variable domain reads GAGVSQSPSNKVTEKGKDVELRCDPISGHTALYWYRQSLGQGLEFLIYFQGNSAPDKSGLPSDRFSAERTGGSVSTLTIQRTQQEDSAVYLCASSLVRSGANVLTFGAGSRLTVL.